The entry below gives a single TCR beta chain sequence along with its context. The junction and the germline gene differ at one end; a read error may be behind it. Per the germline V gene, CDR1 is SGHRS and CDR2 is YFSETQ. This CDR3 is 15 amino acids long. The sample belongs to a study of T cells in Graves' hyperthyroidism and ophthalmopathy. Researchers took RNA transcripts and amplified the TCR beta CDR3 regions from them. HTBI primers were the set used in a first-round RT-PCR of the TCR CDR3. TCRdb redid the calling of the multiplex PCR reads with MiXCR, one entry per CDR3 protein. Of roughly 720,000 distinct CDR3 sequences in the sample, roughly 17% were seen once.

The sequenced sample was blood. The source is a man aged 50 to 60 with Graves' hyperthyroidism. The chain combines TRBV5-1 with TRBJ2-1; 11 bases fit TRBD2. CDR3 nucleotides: TGCGCCAGCAGCAAACTAGCGGGAGTGAGAAATGAGAAGTTCTTC. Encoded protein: CASSKLAGVRNEKFF.